A few counts support the clone carrying this T cell receptor (beta chain). Assay: immunoSEQ multiplex PCR; the TCRdb copy retains only in-frame clones and omits some. The sample records some 2,500,000 clones, 85% to 95% being singletons. Looked up from germline, CDR1 is SGHAT and CDR2 is FQNNGV. Trimming cost V 4 bases and J 3 bases; bases outside gene matches: 6. This CDR3 contains 15 residues. The data stem from a study of shared clonotypes between healthy human individuals. This sequence joins TRBV11-2 and TRBJ1-2; 9 nucleotides line up with TRBD1. This TCR was recovered from a man aged 18 to 30 in good health. Some clones in this sample may be carry-over from other donors' samples. Sequenced: naive CD4+ T cells from PBMCs. Subset denoted: CD45RA+ positively selected. In nucleotides, the CDR3 is TGTGCCAGCAGCTCCCTAAGGGACAGGGACTATGGCTACACCTTC. It encodes CASSSLRDRDYGYTF.